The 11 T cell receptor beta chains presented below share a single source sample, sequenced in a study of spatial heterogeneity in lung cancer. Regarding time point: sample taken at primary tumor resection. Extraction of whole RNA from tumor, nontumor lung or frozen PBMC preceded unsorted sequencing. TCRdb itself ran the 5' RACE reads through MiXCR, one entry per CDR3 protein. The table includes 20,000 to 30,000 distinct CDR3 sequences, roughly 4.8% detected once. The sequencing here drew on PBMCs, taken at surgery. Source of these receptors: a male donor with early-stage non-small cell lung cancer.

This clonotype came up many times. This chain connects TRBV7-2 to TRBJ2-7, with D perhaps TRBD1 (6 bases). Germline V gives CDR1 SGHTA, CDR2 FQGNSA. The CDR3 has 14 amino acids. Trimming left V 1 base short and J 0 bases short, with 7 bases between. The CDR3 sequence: CASSLVQGSYEQYF. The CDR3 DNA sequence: TGTGCCAGCAGCTTAGTACAGGGCTCCTACGAGCAGTACTTC.

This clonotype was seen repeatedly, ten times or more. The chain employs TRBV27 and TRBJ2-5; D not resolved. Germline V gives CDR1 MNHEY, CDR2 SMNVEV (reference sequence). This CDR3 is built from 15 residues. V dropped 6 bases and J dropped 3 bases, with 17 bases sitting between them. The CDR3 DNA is TGTGCCAGCAGACCCATACTGGCGCAGAAAGAGACCCAGTACTTC. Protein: CASRPILAQKETQYF.

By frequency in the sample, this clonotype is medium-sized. The CDR3 reads CASSLRENSEAFF. DNA for the CDR3: TGTGCCAGCAGCTTACGGGAGAATAGTGAAGCTTTCTTT. The genes are TRBV7-2 and TRBJ1-1; D unresolved. The germline V gene encodes CDR1 SGHTA and CDR2 FQGNSA. V gave up 2 bases and J gave up 7 bases, with 11 bases separating them. The CDR3 consists of 13 residues. Full variable domain (missing parts from reference TRBV7-2 and TRBJ1-1): GAGVSQSPSNKVTEKGKDVELRCDPISGHTALYWYRQSLGQGLEFLIYFQGNSAPDKSGLPSDRFSAERTGGSVSTLTIQRTQQEDSAVYLCASSLRENSEAFFGQGTRLTVV.

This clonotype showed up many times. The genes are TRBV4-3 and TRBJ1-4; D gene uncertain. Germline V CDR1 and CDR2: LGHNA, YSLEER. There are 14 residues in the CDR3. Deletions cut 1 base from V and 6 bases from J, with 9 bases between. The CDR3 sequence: CASSQVAPDEKLFF. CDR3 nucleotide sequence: TGCGCCAGCAGCCAAGTAGCGCCTGATGAAAAACTGTTTTTT.

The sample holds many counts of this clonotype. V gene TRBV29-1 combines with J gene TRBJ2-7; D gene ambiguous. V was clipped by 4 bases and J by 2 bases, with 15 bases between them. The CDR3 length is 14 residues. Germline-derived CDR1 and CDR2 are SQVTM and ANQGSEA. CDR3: CSVVAGDGTYEQYF. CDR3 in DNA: TGCAGCGTTGTAGCAGGAGATGGAACCTACGAGCAGTACTTC.

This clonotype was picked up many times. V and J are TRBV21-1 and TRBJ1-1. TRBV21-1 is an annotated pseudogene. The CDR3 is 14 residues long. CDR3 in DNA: TGTGCCAGCTCCGGGAGGCAGTTGAACACTGAAGCTTTCTTT. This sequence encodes CASSGRQLNTEAFF.

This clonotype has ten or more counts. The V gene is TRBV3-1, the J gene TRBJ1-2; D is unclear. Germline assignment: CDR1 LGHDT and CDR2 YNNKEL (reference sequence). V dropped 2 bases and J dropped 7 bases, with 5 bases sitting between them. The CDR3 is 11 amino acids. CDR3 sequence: CASSQKGGYTF. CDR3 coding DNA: TGTGCCAGCAGCCAAAAAGGTGGCTACACCTTC.

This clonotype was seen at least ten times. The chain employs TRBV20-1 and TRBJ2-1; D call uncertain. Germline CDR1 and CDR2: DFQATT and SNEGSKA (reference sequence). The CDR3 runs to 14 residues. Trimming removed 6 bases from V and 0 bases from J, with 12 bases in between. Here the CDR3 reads CSAPIRSSYNEQFF. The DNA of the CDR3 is TGCAGTGCACCAATCCGCTCCTCCTACAATGAGCAGTTCTTC.

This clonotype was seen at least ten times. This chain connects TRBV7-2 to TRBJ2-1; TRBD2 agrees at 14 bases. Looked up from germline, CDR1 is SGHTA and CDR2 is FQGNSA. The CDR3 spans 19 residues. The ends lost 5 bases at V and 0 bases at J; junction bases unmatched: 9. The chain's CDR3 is CASSRPGGLAGGSYNEQFF. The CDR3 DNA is TGTGCCAGCAGCCGACCAGGAGGACTAGCGGGGGGCTCCTACAATGAGCAGTTCTTC.

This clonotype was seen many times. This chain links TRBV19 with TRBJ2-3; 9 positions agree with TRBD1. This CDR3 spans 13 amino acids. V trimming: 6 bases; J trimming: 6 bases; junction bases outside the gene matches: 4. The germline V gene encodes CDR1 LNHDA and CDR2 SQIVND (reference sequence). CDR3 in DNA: TGTGCCAGTAGGGACAGGGGTAGTGATACGCAGTATTTT. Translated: CASRDRGSDTQYF.

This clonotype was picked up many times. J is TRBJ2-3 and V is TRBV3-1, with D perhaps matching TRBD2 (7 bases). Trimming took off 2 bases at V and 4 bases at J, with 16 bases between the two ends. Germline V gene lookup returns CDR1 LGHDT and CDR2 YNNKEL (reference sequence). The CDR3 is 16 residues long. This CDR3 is CASSQFGGAAADTQYF. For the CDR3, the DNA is TGTGCCAGCAGCCAATTTGGGGGGGCGGCGGCAGATACGCAGTATTTT.